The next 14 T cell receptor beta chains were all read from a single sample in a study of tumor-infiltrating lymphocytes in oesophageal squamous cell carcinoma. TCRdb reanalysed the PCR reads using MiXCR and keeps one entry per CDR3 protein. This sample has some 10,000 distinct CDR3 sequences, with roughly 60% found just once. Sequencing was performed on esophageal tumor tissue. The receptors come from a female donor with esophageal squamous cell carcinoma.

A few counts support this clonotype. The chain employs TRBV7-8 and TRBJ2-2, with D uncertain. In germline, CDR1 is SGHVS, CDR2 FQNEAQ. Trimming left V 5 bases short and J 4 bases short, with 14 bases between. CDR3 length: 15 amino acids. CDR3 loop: CASSPGRRSTGELFF. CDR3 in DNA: TGTGCCAGCAGCCCTGGACGCAGGAGCACCGGGGAGCTGTTTTTT.

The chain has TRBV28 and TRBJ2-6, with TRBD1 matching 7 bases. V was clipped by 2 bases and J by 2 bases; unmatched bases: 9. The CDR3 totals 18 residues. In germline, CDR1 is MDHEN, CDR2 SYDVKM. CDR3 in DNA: TGTGCCAGCAGTTTAGGGACAGCAGCCGGCGCTGGGGCCAACGTCCTGACTTTC. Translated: CASSLGTAAGAGANVLTF.

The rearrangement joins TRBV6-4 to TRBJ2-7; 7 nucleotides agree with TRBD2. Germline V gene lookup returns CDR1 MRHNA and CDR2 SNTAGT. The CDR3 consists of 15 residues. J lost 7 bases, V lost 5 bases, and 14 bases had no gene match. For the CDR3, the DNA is TGTGCCAGCAGTCCGAGCGGAGGGGACTACAATGAGCAGTACTTC. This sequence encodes CASSPSGGDYNEQYF.

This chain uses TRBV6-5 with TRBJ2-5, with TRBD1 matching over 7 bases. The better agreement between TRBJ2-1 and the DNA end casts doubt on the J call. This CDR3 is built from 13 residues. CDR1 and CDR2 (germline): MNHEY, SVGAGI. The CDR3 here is CASSGQAQAEQFF. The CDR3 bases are TGTGCCAGCAGTGGACAGGCCCAGGCTGAGCAGTTCTTC.

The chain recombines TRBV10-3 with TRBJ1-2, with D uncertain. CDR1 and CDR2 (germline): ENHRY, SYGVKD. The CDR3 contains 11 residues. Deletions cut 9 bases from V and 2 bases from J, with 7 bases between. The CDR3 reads CAIPGNYGYTF. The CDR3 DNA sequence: TGTGCCATTCCTGGAAACTATGGCTACACCTTC.

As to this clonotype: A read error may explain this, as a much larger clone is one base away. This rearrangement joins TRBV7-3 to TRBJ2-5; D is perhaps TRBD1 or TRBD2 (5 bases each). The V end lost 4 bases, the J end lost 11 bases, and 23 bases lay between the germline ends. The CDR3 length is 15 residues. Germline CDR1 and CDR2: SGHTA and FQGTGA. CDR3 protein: CASSSSGGSYNEQYF. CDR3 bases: TGTGCCAGCAGCTCAAGTGGGGGTTCCTACAATGAGCAGTACTTC. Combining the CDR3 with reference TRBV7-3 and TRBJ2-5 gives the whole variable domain GAGVSQTPSNKVTEKGKYVELRCDPISGHTALYWYRQSLGQGPEFLIYFQGTGAADDSGLPNDRFFAVRPEGSVSTLKIQRTERGDSAVYLCASSSSGGSYNEQYFGPGTRLLVL.

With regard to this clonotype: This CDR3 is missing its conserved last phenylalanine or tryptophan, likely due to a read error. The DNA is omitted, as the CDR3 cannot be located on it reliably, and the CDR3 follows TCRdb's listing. CDR3 region: CASSFGTSGRVKKRPSTS. This sequence joins TRBV7-8 and TRBJ2-3; the table names TRBD2, a call not compared with the DNA. Inclusive of both ends, the CDR3 amounts to 18 amino acids. Germline assignment: CDR1 SGHVS and CDR2 FQNEAQ.

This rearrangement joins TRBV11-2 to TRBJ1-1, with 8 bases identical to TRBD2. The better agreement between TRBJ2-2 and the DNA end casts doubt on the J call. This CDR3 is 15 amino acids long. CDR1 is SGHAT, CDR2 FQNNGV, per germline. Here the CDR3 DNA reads TGTGCCAGCAGCTTGGTAGCGGGATACACCGGGGAGCTGTTTTTT. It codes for CASSLVAGYTGELFF.

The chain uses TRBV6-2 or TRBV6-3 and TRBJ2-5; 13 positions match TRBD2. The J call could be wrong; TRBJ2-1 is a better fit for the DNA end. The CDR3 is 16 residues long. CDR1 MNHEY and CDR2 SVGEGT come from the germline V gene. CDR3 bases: TGTGCCAGCAAAGGACTAGCGGGAGCCTCGTTCAATGAGCAGTTCTTC. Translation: CASKGLAGASFNEQFF.

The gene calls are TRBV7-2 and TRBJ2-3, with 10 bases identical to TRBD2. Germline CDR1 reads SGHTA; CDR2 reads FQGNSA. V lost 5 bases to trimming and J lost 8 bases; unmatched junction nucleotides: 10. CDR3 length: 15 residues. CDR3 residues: CASSPLAGVVGTQYF. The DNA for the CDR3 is TGTGCCAGCAGCCCCCTAGCGGGAGTGGTTGGTACGCAGTATTTT.

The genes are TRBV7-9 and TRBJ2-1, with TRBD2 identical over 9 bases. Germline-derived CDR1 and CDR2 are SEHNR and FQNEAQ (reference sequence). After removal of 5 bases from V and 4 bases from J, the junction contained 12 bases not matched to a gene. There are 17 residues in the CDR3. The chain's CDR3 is CASSPLAGAHAYNEQFF. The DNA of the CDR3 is TGTGCCAGCAGCCCATTAGCGGGAGCCCATGCATACAATGAGCAGTTCTTC. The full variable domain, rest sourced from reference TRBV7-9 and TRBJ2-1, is DTGVSQNPRHKITKRGQNVTFRCDPISEHNRLYWYRQTLGQGPEFLTYFQNEAQLEKSRLLSDRFSAERPKGSFSTLEIQRTEQGDSAMYLCASSPLAGAHAYNEQFFGPGTRLTVL.

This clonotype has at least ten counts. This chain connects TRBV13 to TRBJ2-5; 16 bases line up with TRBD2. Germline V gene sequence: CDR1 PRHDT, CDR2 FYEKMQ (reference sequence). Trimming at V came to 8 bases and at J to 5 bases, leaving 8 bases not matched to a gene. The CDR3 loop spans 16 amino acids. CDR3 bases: TGTGCCAGCTCGCCGGGACTAGCGGGGGGGCCGGAGACCCAGTACTTC. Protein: CASSPGLAGGPETQYF.

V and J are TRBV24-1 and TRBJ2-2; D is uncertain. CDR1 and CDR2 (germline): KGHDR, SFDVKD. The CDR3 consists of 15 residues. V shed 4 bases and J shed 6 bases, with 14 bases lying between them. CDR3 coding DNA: TGTGCCACCAGTGACCCCCCCCCTTCGGCCGGGGAGCTGTTTTTT. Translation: CATSDPPPSAGELFF.

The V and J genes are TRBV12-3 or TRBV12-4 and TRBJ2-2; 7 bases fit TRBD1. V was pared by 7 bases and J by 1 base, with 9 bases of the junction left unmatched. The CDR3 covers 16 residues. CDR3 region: CASKRGTEQNTGELFF. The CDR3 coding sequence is TGTGCCAGCAAGAGAGGGACAGAGCAGAACACCGGGGAGCTGTTTTTT.